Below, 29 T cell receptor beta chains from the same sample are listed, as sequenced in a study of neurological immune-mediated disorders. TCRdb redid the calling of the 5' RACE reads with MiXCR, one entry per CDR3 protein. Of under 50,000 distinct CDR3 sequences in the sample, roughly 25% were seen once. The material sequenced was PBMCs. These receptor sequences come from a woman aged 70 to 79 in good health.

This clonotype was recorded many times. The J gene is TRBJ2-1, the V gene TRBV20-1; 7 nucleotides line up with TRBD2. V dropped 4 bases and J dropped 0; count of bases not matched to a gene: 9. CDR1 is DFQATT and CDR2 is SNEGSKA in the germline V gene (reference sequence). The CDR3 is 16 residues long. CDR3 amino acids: CSATTSPDSSYNEQFF. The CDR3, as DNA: TGCAGTGCTACGACTAGCCCTGATAGCTCCTACAATGAGCAGTTCTTC.

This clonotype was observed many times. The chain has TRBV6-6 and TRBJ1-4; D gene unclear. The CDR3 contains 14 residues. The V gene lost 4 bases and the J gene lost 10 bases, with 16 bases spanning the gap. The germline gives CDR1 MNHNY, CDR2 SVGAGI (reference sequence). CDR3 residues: CASSSPYELGKLFF. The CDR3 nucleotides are TGTGCCAGCAGTTCTCCATACGAACTGGGAAAACTGTTTTTT.

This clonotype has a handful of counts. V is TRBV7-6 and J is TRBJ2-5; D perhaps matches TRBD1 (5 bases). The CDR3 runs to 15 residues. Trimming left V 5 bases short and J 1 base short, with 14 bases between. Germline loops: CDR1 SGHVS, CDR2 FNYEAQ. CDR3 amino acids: CASSNHQGTQETQYF. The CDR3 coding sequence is TGTGCCAGCAGCAACCACCAGGGAACCCAAGAGACCCAGTACTTC.

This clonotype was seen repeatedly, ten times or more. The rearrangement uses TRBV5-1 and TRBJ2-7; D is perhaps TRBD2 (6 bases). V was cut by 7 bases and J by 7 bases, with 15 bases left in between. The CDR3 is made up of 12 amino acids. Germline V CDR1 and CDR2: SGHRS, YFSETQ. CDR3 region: CASGDSAWEQYF. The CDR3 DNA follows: TGCGCCAGCGGGGACTCCGCCTGGGAGCAGTACTTC.

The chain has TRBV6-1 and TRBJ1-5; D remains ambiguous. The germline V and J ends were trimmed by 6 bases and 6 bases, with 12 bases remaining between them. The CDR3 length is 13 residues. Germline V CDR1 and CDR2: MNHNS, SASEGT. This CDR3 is CASRGGGFQPQHF. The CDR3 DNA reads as TGTGCCAGCAGGGGTGGAGGTTTTCAGCCCCAGCATTTT.

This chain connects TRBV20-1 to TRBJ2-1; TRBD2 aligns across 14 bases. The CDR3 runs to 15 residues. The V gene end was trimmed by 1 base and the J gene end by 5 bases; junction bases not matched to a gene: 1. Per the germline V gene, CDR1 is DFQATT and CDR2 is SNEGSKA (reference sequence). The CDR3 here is CSARGTSGGNNEQFF. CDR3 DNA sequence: TGCAGTGCTAGAGGGACTAGCGGGGGGAACAATGAGCAGTTCTTC.

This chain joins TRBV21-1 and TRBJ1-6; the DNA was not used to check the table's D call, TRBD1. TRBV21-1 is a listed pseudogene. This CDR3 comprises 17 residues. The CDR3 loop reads CASSPRQVESYNSPLHF. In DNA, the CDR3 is TGTGCCAGCAGCCCCCGACAGGTGGAATCCTATAATTCACCCCTCCACTTT.

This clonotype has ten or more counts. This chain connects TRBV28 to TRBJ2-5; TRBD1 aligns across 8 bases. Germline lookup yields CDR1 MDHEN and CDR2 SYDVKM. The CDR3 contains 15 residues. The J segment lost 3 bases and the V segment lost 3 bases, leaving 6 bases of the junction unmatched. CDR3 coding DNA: TGTGCCAGCAGTTTTCGGGGACAGGAAAAAGAGACCCAGTACTTC. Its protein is CASSFRGQEKETQYF.

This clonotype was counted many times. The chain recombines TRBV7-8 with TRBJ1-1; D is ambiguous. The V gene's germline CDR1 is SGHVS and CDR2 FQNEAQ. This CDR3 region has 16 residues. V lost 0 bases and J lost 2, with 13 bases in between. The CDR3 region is CASSLAPGRPNTEAFF. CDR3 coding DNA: TGTGCCAGCAGCTTAGCCCCCGGCCGCCCAAACACTGAAGCTTTCTTT.

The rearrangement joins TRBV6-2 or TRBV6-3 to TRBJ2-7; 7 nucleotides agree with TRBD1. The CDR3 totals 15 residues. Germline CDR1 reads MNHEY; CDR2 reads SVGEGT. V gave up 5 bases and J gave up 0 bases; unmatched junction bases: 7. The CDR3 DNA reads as TGTGCCAGCAGTCAACAGGGGTCCCTCTCCTACGAGCAGTACTTC. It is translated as CASSQQGSLSYEQYF.

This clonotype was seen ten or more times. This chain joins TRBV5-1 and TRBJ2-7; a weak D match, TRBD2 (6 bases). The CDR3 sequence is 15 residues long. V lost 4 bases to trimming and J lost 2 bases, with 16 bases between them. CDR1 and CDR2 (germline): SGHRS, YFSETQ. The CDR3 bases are TGCGCCAGCAGCGACCCCGGGGGAAGGACCTACGAGCAGTACTTC. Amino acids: CASSDPGGRTYEQYF.

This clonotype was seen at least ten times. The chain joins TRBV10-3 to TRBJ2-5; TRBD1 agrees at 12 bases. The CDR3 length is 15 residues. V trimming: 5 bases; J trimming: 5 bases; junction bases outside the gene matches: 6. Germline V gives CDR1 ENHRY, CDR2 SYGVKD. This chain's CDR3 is CAISTGTGGMETQYF. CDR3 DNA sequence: TGTGCCATCAGTACCGGGACAGGGGGCATGGAGACCCAGTACTTC.

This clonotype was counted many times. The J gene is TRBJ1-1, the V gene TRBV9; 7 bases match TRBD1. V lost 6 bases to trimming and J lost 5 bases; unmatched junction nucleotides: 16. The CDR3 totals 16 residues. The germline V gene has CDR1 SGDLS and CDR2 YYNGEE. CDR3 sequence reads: CASTSGIGQGETEAFF. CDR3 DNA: TGTGCCAGCACCTCCGGGATCGGCCAGGGGGAAACTGAAGCTTTCTTT.

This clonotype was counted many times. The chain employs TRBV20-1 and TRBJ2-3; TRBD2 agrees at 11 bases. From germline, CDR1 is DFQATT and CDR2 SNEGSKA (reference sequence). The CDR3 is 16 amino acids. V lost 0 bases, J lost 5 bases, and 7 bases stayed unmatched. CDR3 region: CSARDLRTSGLDTQYF. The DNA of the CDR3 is TGCAGTGCTAGAGATTTGAGGACTAGCGGGCTAGATACGCAGTATTTT.

The CDR3 sequence is CASSLQGGTGELFF. The CDR3 DNA is TGTGCCAGCAGTTTACAGGGCGGTACCGGGGAGCTGTTTTTT. The rearrangement joins TRBV27 to TRBJ2-2, with D possibly TRBD1 on 5 matching bases. The CDR3 spans 14 residues. V was shortened by 2 bases and J by 5 bases, with 9 bases between the two germline ends. The germline V gene encodes CDR1 MNHEY and CDR2 SMNVEV (reference sequence).

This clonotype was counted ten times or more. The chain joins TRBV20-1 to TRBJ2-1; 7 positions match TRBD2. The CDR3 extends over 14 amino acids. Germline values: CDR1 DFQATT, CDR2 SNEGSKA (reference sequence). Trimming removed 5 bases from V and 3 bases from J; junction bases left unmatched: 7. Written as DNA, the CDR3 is TGCAGTGCTTGGAGCGGGACTCGCTACAATGAGCAGTTCTTC. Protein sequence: CSAWSGTRYNEQFF.

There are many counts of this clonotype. The CDR3 nucleotides read TGTGCCAGCAGTGATGGACAGGGGGGAAAAAAAGCTTTCTTT. Its translation: CASSDGQGGKKAFF. The genes are TRBV6-1 and TRBJ1-1; 10 bases align to TRBD1. CDR1 and CDR2 from the germline V gene are MNHNS and SASEGT. After removal of 3 bases from V and 9 bases from J, the junction contained 7 bases not matched to a gene. The CDR3 totals 14 residues.

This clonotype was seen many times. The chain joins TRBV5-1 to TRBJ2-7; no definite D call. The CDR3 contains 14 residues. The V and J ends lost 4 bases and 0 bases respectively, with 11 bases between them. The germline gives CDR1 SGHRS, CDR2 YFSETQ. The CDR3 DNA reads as TGCGCCAGCAGCCCGACTCCGACCTCCTACGAGCAGTACTTC. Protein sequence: CASSPTPTSYEQYF.

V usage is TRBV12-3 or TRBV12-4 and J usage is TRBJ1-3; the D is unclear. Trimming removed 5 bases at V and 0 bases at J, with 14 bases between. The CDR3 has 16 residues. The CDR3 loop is CASSISGVHSGNTIYF. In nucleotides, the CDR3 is TGTGCCAGCAGTATTTCTGGGGTGCACTCTGGAAACACCATATATTTT.

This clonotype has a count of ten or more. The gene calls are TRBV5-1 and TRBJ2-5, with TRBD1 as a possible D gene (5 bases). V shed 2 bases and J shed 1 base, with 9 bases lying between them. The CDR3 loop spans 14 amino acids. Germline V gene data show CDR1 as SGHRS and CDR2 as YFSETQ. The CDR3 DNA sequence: TGCGCCAGCAGCTTACAGGAAATCCAAGAGACCCAGTACTTC. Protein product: CASSLQEIQETQYF.

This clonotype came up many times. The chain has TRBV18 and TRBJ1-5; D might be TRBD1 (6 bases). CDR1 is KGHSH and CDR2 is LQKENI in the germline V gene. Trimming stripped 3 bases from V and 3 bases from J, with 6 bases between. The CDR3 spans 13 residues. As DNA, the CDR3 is TGTGCCAGCTCACCGGGGGCCAATCAGCCCCAGCATTTT. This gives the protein CASSPGANQPQHF.

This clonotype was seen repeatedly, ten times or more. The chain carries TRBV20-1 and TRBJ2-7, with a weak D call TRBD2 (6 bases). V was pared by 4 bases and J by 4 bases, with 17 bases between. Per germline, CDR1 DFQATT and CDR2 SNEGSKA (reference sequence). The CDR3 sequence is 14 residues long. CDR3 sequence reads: CSAITGGAGYEQYF. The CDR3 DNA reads TGCAGTGCTATAACCGGAGGGGCGGGGTACGAGCAGTACTTC.

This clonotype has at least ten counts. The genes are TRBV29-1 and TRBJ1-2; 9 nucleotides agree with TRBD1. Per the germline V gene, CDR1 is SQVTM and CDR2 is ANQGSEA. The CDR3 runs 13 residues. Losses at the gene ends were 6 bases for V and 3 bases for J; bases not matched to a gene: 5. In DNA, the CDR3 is TGCAGCGTCACACGACAGGGGGACTATGGCTACACCTTC. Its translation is CSVTRQGDYGYTF.

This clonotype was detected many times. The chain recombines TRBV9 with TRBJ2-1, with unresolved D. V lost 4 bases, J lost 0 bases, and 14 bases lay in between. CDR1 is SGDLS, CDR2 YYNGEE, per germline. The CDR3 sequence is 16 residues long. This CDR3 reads CASSTQTSYSYNEQFF. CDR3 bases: TGTGCCAGCAGCACCCAGACGAGCTACTCCTACAATGAGCAGTTCTTC.

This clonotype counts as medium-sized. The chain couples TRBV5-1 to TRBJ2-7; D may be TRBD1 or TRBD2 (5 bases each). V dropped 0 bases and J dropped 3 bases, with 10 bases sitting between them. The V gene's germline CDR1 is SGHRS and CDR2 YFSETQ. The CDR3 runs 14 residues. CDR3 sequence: CASSLGGLLYEQYF. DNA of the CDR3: TGCGCCAGCAGCTTGGGGGGGTTGCTCTACGAGCAGTACTTC.

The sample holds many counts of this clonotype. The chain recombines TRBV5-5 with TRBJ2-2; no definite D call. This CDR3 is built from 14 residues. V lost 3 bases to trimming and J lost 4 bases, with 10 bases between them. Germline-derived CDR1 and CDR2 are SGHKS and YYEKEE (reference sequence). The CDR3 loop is CASSSLGGTGELFF. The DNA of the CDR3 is TGTGCCAGCAGCTCACTGGGCGGCACCGGGGAGCTGTTTTTT.

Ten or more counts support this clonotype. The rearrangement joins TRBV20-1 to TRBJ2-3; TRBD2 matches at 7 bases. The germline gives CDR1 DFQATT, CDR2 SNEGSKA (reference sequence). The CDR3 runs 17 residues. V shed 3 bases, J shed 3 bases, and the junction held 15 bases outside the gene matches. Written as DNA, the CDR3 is TGCAGTGCTAGCTTCAGAAAGCGGGATGATTGGACAGATACGCAGTATTTT. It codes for CSASFRKRDDWTDTQYF.

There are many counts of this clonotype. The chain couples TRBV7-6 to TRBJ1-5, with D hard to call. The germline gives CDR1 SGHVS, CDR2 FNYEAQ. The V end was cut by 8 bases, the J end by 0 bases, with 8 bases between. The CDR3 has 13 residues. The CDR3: CASQGGSNQPQHF. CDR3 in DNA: TGTGCCAGCCAAGGCGGTAGCAATCAGCCCCAGCATTTT.

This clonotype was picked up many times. The CDR3: CAISRDRDSYEQYF. In nucleotides, the CDR3 is TGTGCCATCAGCCGGGACAGGGACTCCTACGAGCAGTACTTC. The J gene is TRBJ2-7, the V gene TRBV10-3, with 9 bases lining up with TRBD1. The CDR3 has 14 residues. Trimming cost V 6 bases and J 0 bases; bases outside gene matches: 3. CDR1 ENHRY and CDR2 SYGVKD come from the germline V gene.